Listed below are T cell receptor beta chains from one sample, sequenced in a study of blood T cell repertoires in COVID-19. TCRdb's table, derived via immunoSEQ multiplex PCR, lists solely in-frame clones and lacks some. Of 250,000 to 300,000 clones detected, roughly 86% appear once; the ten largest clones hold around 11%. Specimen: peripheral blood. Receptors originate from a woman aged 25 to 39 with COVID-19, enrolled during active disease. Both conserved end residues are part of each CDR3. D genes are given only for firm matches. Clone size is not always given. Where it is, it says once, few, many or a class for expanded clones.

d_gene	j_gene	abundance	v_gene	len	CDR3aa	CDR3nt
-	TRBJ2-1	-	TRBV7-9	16	CASTFGVGRGSYEQFF	TGTGCCAGCACCTTTGGGGTAGGCAGGGGCAGCTATGAGCAGTTCTTC
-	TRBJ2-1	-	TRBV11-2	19	CASSLRYSPGGRIDNEQFF	TGTGCCAGCAGCTTAAGATATTCCCCAGGAGGGAGAATCGATAATGAGCAGTTCTTC
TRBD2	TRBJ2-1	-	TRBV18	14	CASSPSSSGTEQFF	TGTGCCAGCTCACCGAGTTCTAGCGGGACTGAGCAGTTCTTC
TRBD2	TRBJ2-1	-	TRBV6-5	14	CASSPSGRRNEQFF	TGTGCCAGCAGTCCCAGCGGGAGGCGCAATGAGCAGTTCTTC
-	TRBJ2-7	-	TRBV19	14	CASSIGGLSYEQYF	TGTGCCAGTAGTATAGGAGGGCTCTCCTACGAGCAGTACTTC
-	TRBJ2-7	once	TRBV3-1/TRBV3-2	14	CASSQVGGTYEQYF	TGTGCCAGCAGCCAAGTCGGTGGTACCTACGAGCAGTACTTC
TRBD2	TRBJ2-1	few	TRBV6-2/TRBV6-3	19	CASSYPRLAGGPSYNEQFF	TGTGCCAGCAGTTACCCCAGACTAGCGGGAGGGCCGTCCTACAATGAGCAGTTCTTC
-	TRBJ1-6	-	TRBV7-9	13	CASSATGSSPLHF	TGTGCCAGCAGTGCCACGGGGAGTTCACCCCTCCACTTT
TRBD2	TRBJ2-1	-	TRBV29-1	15	CSVDGLAGVGNEQFF	TGCAGCGTTGACGGGCTAGCGGGAGTGGGCAATGAGCAGTTCTTC
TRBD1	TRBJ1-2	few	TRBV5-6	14	CASSGGQLNYGYTF	TGTGCCAGCAGCGGGGGACAGTTGAACTATGGCTACACCTTC
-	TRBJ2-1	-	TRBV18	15	CASSPQVGRGDEQFF	TGTGCCAGCTCACCGCAGGTGGGGAGAGGCGATGAGCAGTTCTTC
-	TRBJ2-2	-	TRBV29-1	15	CSVEDGQGGTGELFF	TGCAGCGTTGAAGACGGGCAGGGAGGTACCGGGGAGCTGTTTTTT
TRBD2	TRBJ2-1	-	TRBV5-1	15	CASSIIAGGRNEQFF	TGCGCCAGCAGCATAATAGCGGGTGGGAGGAATGAGCAGTTCTTC
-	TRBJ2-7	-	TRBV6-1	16	CASSESFRQVYYEQYF	TGTGCCAGCAGTGAATCATTTCGACAGGTATACTACGAGCAGTACTTC
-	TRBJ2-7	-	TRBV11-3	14	CASSPTYWSHEQYF	TGTGCCAGCAGCCCTACTTATTGGAGCCACGAGCAGTACTTC
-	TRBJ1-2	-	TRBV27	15	CASSLRAGPNYGYTF	TGTGCCAGCAGTTTAAGGGCAGGGCCTAACTATGGCTACACCTTC
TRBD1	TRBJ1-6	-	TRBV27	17	CASSLSTWGQGTSPLHF	TGTGCCAGCAGTTTATCGACTTGGGGACAGGGGACTTCACCCCTCCACTTT
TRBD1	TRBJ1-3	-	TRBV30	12	CARTGPGNTIYF	TGTGCCCGGACAGGGCCTGGAAACACCATATATTTT
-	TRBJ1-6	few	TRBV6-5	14	CASRDSLYNSPLHF	TGTGCCAGCAGGGACAGCCTCTATAATTCACCCCTCCACTTT
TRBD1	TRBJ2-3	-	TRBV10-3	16	CAISESGQGGTDTQYF	TGTGCCATCAGTGAGTCTGGACAGGGGGGCACAGATACGCAGTATTTT
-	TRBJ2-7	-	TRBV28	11	CASSPRLGQYF	TGTGCCAGCAGCCCACGTCTAGGGCAGTACTTC
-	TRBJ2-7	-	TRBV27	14	CASSQTDSSYEQYF	TGTGCCAGCAGTCAAACGGACAGTTCCTACGAGCAGTACTTC
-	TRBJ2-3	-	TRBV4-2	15	CASSQSWQGGDTQYF	TGTGCCAGCAGCCAATCATGGCAGGGTGGGGATACGCAGTATTTT
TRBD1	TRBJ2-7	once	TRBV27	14	CASTAHQGAYEQYF	TGTGCCAGCACCGCCCACCAGGGGGCTTACGAGCAGTACTTC